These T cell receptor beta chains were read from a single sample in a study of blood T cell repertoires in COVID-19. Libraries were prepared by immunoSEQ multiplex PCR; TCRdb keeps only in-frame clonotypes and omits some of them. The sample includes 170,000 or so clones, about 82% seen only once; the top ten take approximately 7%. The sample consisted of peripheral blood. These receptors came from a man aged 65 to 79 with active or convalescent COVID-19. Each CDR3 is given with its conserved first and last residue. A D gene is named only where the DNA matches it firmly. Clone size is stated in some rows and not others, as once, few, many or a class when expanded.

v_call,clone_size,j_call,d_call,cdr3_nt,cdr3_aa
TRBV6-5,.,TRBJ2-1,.,TGTGCCAGCAATCATGAGTACAATGAGCAGTTCTTC,CASNHEYNEQFF
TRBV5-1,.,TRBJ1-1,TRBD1,TGCGCCAGCAGCCCGGGACAGGAAAGCGAAGCTTTCTTT,CASSPGQESEAFF
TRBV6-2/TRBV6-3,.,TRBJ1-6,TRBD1,TGTGCCAGCAGTTTTCTACAGGGGAATTCACCCCTCCACTTT,CASSFLQGNSPLHF
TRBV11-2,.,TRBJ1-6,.,TGTGCCAGCAGCTTCACAAGAATCGCTTATAATTCACCCCTCCACTTT,CASSFTRIAYNSPLHF
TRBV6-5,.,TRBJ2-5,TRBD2,TGTGCTGAAGGACTAGCGGGGGTGGAGACCCAGTACTTC,CAEGLAGVETQYF
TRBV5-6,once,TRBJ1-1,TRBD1,TGTGCCAGCAGCTTCGACAGGGGACGGGACACTGAAGCTTTCTTT,CASSFDRGRDTEAFF
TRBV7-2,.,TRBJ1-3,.,TGTGCCAGCAGCTTTCAGGGGCCTTCTGGAAACACCATATATTTT,CASSFQGPSGNTIYF
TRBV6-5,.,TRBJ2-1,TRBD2,TGTGCCAGCATCGGGGCGGGAGGCTACAATGAGCAGTTCTTC,CASIGAGGYNEQFF
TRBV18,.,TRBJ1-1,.,TGTGCCAGCTCACCGACCTCGTCGACAGACCCTTTCACTGAAGCTTTCTTT,CASSPTSSTDPFTEAFF
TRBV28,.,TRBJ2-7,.,TGTGCCAGCAGTCAAAATCACTACGAGCAGTACTTC,CASSQNHYEQYF
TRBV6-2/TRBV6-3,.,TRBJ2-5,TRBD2,TGTGCCAGCAGCCGGGGGACTAGCCCGGAGACCCAGTACTTC,CASSRGTSPETQYF
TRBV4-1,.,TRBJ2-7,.,TGCGCCTTGGGCAGCACAACCTACGAGCAGTACTTC,CALGSTTYEQYF
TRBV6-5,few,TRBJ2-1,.,TGTGCCAGCAGTTACGGCGCGGGGCCCTACAATGAGCAGTTCTTC,CASSYGAGPYNEQFF
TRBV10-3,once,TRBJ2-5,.,TGTGCCATCAGTGAGACAGGGAGGGTGACCCAGTACTTC,CAISETGRVTQYF
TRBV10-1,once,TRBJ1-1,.,TGCGCCAGCAGTGAGCTAGCCGATACTGAAGCTTTCTTT,CASSELADTEAFF
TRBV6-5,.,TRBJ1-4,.,TGTGCCAGCAGTTACTCCGGGGGTCGTCGTGAAAAACTGTTTTTT,CASSYSGGRREKLFF